This T cell receptor (beta chain) was observed in a study of spatial heterogeneity in lung cancer. Study as a whole: The study consistently detected more beta-chain than alpha-chain sequences. In the raw reads, each unique TCR and UMI combination was present more than ten times on average.

TCRdb processed the 5' RACE reads anew with MiXCR; each CDR3 protein has one entry. In the table there are around 110,000 distinct CDR3 sequences, 12% of which are singletons. As for time point: blood at routine non-recurrence follow-up after resection. TCRs were sequenced from unsorted whole RNA of tumor, nontumor lung or PBMC. The TCR was taken from a male donor with early-stage non-small cell lung cancer. The sample in question was PBMCs, obtained at follow-up.

This CDR3 is CASKANIGGQYF. The CDR3 DNA is TGTGCCAGCAAGGCCAATATCGGCGGGCAGTACTTC. The V and J genes are TRBV6-2 or TRBV6-3 and TRBJ2-7; D not resolved. CDR3 length: 12 residues. From germline, CDR1 is MNHEY and CDR2 SVGEGT. V lost 7 bases and J lost 9, with 16 bases in between.